This TCR beta chain emerged from a study of CD8+CD57+ T cells in acquired aplastic anemia. On the study more broadly: DNA from sorted CD4+ and CD8+ cells averaged approximately 3.5 ug. Study conclusions and caveats: Patients did not significantly differ from controls in CD8+ Simpson's diversity. The number of CD8+ CDR3 sequences shared by patients and controls was approximately 28.

The CDR3 spans 15 residues. Germline V gives CDR1 SEHNR, CDR2 FQNEAQ (reference sequence). The V segment lost 5 bases and the J segment 6 bases; nucleotides outside the gene matches: 8. The template used for profiling TCR beta VDJ and CDR3 was genomic DNA. One entry per CDR3 protein results from TCRdb running MiXCR on the reads. The sample includes 150,000 to 200,000 distinct CDR3 sequences, 64% seen only once; the top ten take roughly 46%. For this clonotype: Antigen: not known.

The clonotype was recovered from a human donor with severe aplastic anemia or a healthy control (not recorded which). The sample taken for sequencing was sorted CD4+, CD8+, or CD8+CD57+ T cells (not recorded which) from PBMCs. This chain joins TRBV7-9 and TRBJ1-1, with 11 nucleotides matching TRBD1. The CDR3, as DNA: TGTGCCAGCAGCCAGAGGACAGGGGGCGAACCTGAAGCTTTCTTT. Protein: CASSQRTGGEPEAFF.